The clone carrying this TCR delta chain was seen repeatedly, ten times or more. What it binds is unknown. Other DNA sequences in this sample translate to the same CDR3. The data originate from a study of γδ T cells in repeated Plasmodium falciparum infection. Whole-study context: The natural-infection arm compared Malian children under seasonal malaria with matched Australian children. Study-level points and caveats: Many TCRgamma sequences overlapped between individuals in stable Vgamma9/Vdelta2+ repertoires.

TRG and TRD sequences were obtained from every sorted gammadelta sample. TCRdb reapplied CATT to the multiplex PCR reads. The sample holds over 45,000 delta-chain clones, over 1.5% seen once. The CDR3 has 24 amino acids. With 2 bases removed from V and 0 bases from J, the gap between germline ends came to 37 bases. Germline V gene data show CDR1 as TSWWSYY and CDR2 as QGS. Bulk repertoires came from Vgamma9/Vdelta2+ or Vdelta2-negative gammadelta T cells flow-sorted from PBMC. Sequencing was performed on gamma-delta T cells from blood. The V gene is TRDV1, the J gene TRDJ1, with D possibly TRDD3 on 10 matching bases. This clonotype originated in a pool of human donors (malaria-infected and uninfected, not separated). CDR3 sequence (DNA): TGTGCTCTTGGGGAAATCGGCCTTCCTACGAAACATACTGGGGGATTCCTATACACCGATAAACTCATCTTT. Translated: CALGEIGLPTKHTGGFLYTDKLIF.